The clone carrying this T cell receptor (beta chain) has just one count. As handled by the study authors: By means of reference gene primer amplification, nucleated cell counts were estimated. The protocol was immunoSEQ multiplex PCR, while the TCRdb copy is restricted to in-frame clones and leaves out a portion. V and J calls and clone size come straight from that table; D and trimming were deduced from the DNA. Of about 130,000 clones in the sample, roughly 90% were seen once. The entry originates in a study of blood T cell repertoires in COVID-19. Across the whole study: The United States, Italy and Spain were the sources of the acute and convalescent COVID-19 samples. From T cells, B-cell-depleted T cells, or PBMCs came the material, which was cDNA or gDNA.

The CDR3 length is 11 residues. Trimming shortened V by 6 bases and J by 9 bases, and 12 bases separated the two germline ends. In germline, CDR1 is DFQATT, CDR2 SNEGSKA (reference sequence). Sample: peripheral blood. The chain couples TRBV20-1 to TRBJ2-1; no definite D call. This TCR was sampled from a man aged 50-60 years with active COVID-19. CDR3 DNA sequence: TGCAGTGCCGCTCGACTCGGTGAGCAGTTCTTC. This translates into CSAARLGEQFF.